This TCR beta chain was identified during a study of shared clonotypes between healthy human individuals. Study-level findings and limits: Naive CD4 clonotypes were shared across several donors at around 5.4%. Larger estimated richness was generally seen in naive subsets than in memory subsets.

CD8 memory was a combination of CD45RO+ cells and CCR7-negative CD45RA+ TemRA cells. The table lists this clone with a count of one. Its antigen remains unknown. Original analysis: ImmunoSEQ gave junction-only sequences without quality scores, so filtering differed. Only in-frame clones appear in the TCRdb table, and some are missing; sequencing was by immunoSEQ multiplex PCR. V and J calls and clone size are as listed in that table; D and trimming were resolved from the DNA. Among about 380,000 clones listed, about 96% were seen once. CDR1 and CDR2 (germline): SGHTA, FQGNSA. The CDR3 sequence is 13 residues long. The ends lost 5 bases at V and 4 bases at J; junction bases unmatched: 3.

The sequenced material came from memory CD8+ T cells sorted from blood. Subset specified: CD45RO+ cells pooled with CCR7-negative TemRA cells. The chain is built from TRBV7-2 and TRBJ1-2; the match to TRBD1 covers 8 bases. The TCR sequence derives from a man aged 25 to 45 in good health. CDR3: CASSLGQGYGYTF. The CDR3, as DNA: TGTGCCAGCAGCCTCGGACAGGGCTATGGCTACACCTTC.